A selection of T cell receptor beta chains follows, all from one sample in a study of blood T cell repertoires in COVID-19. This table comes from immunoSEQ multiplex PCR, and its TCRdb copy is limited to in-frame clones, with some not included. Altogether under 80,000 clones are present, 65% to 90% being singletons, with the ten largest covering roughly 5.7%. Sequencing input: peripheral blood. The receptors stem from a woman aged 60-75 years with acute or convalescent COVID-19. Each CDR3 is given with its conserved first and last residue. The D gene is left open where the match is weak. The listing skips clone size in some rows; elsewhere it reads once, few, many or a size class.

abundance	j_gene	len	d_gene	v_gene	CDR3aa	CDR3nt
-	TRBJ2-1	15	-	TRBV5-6	CASSLGQVMGNEQFF	TGTGCCAGCAGCTTGGGACAGGTAATGGGCAATGAGCAGTTCTTC
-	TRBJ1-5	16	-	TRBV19	CASSSPGTHWGQPQHF	TGTGCCAGTAGTTCTCCGGGAACCCACTGGGGTCAGCCCCAGCATTTT
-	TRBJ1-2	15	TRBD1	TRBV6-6	CASTIGTGSPYGYTF	TGTGCCAGCACCATCGGGACAGGGAGCCCCTATGGCTACACCTTC
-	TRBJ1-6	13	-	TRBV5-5	CASSLALGGPLHF	TGTGCCAGCAGCTTGGCCCTGGGGGGGCCCCTCCACTTT
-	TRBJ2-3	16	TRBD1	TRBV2	CASIGRRQGLRVGQYF	TGTGCCAGCATTGGACGGAGACAGGGGCTAAGGGTCGGGCAGTATTTT
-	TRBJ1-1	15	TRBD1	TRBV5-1	CASSTGTGGPPEAFF	TGCGCCAGCAGCACTGGGACAGGGGGGCCCCCTGAAGCTTTCTTT
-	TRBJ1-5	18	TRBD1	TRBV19	CASSTTRARSGGFQPQHF	TGTGCCAGTAGTACGACAAGGGCCCGTTCAGGGGGTTTTCAGCCCCAGCATTTT
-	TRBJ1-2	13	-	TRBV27	CASSPTPGYGYTF	TGTGCCAGCAGTCCTACCCCAGGGTATGGCTACACCTTC
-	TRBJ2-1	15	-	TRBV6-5	CASSPFVGSNNEQFF	TGTGCCAGCAGTCCGTTTGTCGGGTCCAACAATGAGCAGTTCTTC
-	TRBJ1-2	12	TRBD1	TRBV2	CASGDRVYGYTF	TGTGCCAGCGGGGACAGGGTTTATGGCTACACCTTC
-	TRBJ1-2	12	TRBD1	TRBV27	CASSGTGGGYTF	TGTGCCAGCAGTGGGACAGGAGGTGGCTACACCTTC
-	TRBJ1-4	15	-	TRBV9	CASSVNDRPNEKLFF	TGTGCCAGCAGCGTGAACGACAGGCCTAATGAAAAACTGTTTTTT
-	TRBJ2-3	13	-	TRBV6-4	CASSGEEGDTQYF	TGTGCCAGCAGTGGGGAAGAGGGAGATACGCAGTATTTT
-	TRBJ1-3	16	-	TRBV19	CASSTATGGSGNTIYF	TGTGCCAGTAGTACAGCCACCGGGGGCTCTGGAAACACCATATATTTT
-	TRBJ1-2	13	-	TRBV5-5	CASSLQGSYGYTF	TGTGCCAGCAGCTTGCAGGGGAGCTATGGCTACACCTTC
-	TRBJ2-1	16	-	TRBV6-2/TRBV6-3	CASSPPWYRESGEQFF	TGTGCCAGCAGCCCGCCCTGGTACAGGGAATCGGGTGAGCAGTTCTTC
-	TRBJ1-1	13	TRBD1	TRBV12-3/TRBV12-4	CASSLAHRGEAFF	TGTGCCAGCAGTTTAGCGCACAGGGGTGAAGCTTTCTTT
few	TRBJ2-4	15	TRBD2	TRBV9	CASSVGGAGGDIQYF	TGTGCCAGCAGCGTAGGAGGAGCGGGGGGTGACATTCAGTACTTC
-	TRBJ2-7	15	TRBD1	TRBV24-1	CATSEGTGGSYEQYF	TGTGCCACCAGTGAGGGGACAGGGGGTTCCTACGAGCAGTACTTC
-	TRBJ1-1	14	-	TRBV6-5	CASSALTGNTEAFF	TGTGCCAGCAGCGCACTCACAGGGAACACTGAAGCTTTCTTT
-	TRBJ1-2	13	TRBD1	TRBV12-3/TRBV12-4	CASSPWGQGGYTF	TGTGCCAGCAGCCCCTGGGGACAGGGTGGCTACACCTTC
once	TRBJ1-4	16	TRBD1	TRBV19	CASSHLTGSQNEKLFF	TGTGCCAGTAGTCACTTGACAGGGAGTCAGAACGAAAAACTGTTTTTT
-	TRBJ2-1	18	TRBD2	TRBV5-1	CASSLSILAGGSYNEQFF	TGCGCCAGCAGCTTGTCTATACTAGCGGGGGGCTCCTACAATGAGCAGTTCTTC
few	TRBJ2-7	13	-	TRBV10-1	CASSESPGRRQYF	TGCGCCAGCAGTGAGTCGCCAGGGCGGAGGCAGTACTTC
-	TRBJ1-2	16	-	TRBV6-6	CASSNPLAGINYGYTF	TGTGCCAGCAGCAACCCTTTGGCAGGCATTAACTATGGCTACACCTTC
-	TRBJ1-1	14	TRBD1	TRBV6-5	CASRLDRVGNEAFF	TGCGCCAGCAGACTAGACAGGGTCGGGAACGAGGCTTTCTTT
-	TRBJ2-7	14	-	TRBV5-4	CASSLGRETHEQYF	TGTGCCAGCAGCTTGGGGAGGGAAACCCACGAGCAGTACTTC
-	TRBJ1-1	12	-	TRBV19	CASREDYTEAFF	TGTGCCAGTAGAGAGGATTACACTGAAGCTTTCTTT
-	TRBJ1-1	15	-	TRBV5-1	CASSLGDRFNTEAFF	TGCGCCAGCAGCTTGGGTGACAGATTTAACACTGAAGCTTTCTTT
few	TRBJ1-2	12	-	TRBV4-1	CASSQDLGGYTF	TGCGCCAGCAGCCAAGATCTAGGCGGCTACACCTTC
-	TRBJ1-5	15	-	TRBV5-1	CASSLRGLGNQPQHF	TGCGCCAGCAGCTTACGGGGGTTGGGGAATCAGCCCCAGCATTTT
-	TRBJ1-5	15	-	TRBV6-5	CASQKGRAVNQPQHF	TGTGCCAGCCAAAAGGGCAGGGCGGTAAATCAGCCCCAGCATTTT
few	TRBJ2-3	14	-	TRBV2	CASCRIDRTDTQYF	TGTGCCAGCTGCAGGATTGATCGCACAGATACGCAGTATTTT
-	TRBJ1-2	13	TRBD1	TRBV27	CASTDRDRDGYTF	TGTGCCAGCACCGATCGGGACAGGGATGGCTACACCTTC
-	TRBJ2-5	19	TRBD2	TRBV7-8	CASSRRWASGGPPEETQYF	TGTGCCAGCAGCCGACGTTGGGCTAGCGGGGGGCCCCCGGAAGAGACCCAGTACTTC
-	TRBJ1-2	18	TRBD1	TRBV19	CASSPRDRRGPSNYGYTF	TGTGCCAGTAGTCCTCGGGACAGGCGCGGACCCTCTAACTATGGCTACACCTTC
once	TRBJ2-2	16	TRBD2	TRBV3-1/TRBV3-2	CASSPSGTSVSGELFF	TGTGCCAGCAGCCCTTCCGGGACTAGCGTTTCCGGGGAGCTGTTTTTT
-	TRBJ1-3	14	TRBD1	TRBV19	CASTAGQNGNTIYF	TGTGCCAGTACCGCGGGACAGAATGGAAACACCATATATTTT
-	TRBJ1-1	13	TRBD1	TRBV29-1	CGVEDHRGTEAFF	TGCGGCGTTGAAGACCACAGGGGAACTGAAGCTTTCTTT
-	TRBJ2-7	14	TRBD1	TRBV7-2	CASSPRTGIHEQYF	TGTGCCAGCAGTCCAAGGACAGGGATCCACGAGCAGTACTTC
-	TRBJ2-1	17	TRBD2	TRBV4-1	CASSQESGTTSYNEQFF	TGCGCCAGCAGCCAAGAGAGCGGGACTACCTCCTACAATGAGCAGTTCTTC
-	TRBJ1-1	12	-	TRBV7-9	CASSLDRDEAFF	TGTGCCAGCAGCTTAGACAGGGACGAAGCTTTCTTT
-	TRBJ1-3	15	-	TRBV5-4	CASSLQASSGNTIYF	TGTGCCAGCAGCTTACAGGCTAGCTCTGGAAACACCATATATTTT
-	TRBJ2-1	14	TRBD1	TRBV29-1	CSAGQGISYNEQFF	TGCAGCGCTGGACAGGGAATTTCCTACAATGAGCAGTTCTTC
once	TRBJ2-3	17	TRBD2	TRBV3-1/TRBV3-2	CASSRQIPSAGVDTQYF	TGTGCCAGCAGCCGTCAGATCCCGTCGGCGGGGGTGGATACGCAGTATTTT
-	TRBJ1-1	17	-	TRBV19	CASSISRPVGKEAEAFF	TGTGCCAGTAGTATCTCCAGACCCGTGGGAAAGGAGGCTGAAGCTTTCTTT
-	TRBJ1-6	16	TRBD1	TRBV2	CASSEAGTGSGSPLHF	TGTGCCAGCAGTGAAGCCGGGACAGGATCTGGTTCACCCCTCCACTTT
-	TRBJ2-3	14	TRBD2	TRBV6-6	CASSMRLAEDTQYF	TGTGCCAGCTCTATGAGGCTAGCGGAAGATACGCAGTATTTT
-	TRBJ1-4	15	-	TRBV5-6	CASSPSTGPSEKLFF	TGTGCCAGCAGCCCTTCGACAGGACCCTCTGAAAAACTGTTTTTT
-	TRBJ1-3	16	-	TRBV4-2	CASSRELERGGNTIYF	TGTGCCAGCAGCCGAGAACTGGAAAGGGGTGGAAACACCATATATTTT
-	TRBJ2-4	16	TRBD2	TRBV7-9	CASSLVRALAENIQYF	TGTGCCAGCAGCTTAGTCCGGGCGCTAGCGGAAAACATTCAGTACTTC
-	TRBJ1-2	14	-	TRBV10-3	CAISESQGRYGYTF	TGTGCCATCAGTGAGTCCCAGGGTCGGTATGGCTACACCTTC
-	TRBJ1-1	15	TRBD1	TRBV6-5	CASSYSRTGTGEAFF	TGTGCCAGCAGTTACTCCCGGACAGGGACGGGGGAAGCTTTCTTT
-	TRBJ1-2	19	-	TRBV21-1	CASSKGLISDQAGQAGYTF	TGTGCCAGCAGCAAAGGGCTGATCTCTGACCAGGCTGGGCAGGCTGGCTACACCTTC
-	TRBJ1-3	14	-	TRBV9	CASSVRGSGNTIYF	TGTGCCAGCAGCGTAAGGGGATCTGGAAACACCATATATTTT
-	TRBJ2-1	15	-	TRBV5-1	CASRGGAGTYNEQFF	TGCGCCAGCAGGGGGGGGGCGGGGACCTACAATGAGCAGTTCTTC